This T cell receptor (beta chain) was profiled in a study of radiation and T cells in renal cell carcinoma. Study results and caveats: Top tumor clonotypes rose in blood 2 weeks post-radiation, then contracted. Pretreatment tumor biopsies were lacking, so baseline clonotypes are unknown.

The CDR3 spans 13 residues. CDR1 and CDR2 (germline): SGHRS, YFSETQ. Trimming shortened V by 3 bases and J by 8 bases, and 13 bases separated the two germline ends. Stated time point: blood 4 weeks post-SBRT, at nephrectomy. This sample's treatment: 15 Gy SBRT to primary tumor, nephrectomy 4 weeks later. Clear cell pathology was present in this patient's renal cell carcinoma. For this clone: What it binds is not known.

TCRdb's copy holds only in-frame clones and misses some; the assay was immunoSEQ multiplex PCR. This sample has 50,000 to 65,000 clones, with about 74% found just once. The TCR originated in a man aged 55 to 70 with renal cell carcinoma. The source material was blood, sampled from a patient whose treatment included radiotherapy and nephrectomy. The rearrangement joins TRBV5-1 to TRBJ2-3; D gene uncertain. The CDR3 DNA follows: TGCGCCAGCAGCTCCGGACCGCTGGGTACGCAGTATTTT. Translated: CASSSGPLGTQYF.